This is a list of T cell receptor beta chains from one sample in a study of T cell changes during pregnancy in multiple sclerosis. Using immunoSEQ multiplex PCR, the repertoire was profiled, and TCRdb retains in-frame clones only, with some absent. The sample lists roughly 70,000 clones; 92% were seen once. Material: peripheral blood, obtained in the third trimester of pregnancy. The receptors were gathered from a female donor in good health, enrolled as a control in a pregnancy study. Each CDR3 is given with its conserved first and last residue. The order of the fields is D gene, V gene, J gene, CDR3 DNA, CDR3 protein. D genes are given only for firm matches.

D gene: TRBD1; V gene: TRBV7-6; J gene: TRBJ1-5; CDR3 DNA: TGTGCCAGCAGCTACGGGACAGGGGAAGGTCAGCCCCAGCATTTT; CDR3 protein: CASSYGTGEGQPQHF
D gene: -; V gene: TRBV19; J gene: TRBJ1-5; CDR3 DNA: TGTGCCAGTAGTCTTCGAGGGCGCGTTAAGGGAGATAGCAATCAGCCCCAGCATTTT; CDR3 protein: CASSLRGRVKGDSNQPQHF
D gene: TRBD2; V gene: TRBV5-1; J gene: TRBJ2-1; CDR3 DNA: TGCGCCAGCAGCTTGGAAGGGACTAGCGGCGCCGGCAATGAGCAGTTCTTC; CDR3 protein: CASSLEGTSGAGNEQFF
D gene: TRBD1; V gene: TRBV7-8; J gene: TRBJ1-1; CDR3 DNA: TGTGCCAGCAGCTTCGGGACAGGGAACACTGAAGCTTTCTTT; CDR3 protein: CASSFGTGNTEAFF
D gene: -; V gene: TRBV2; J gene: TRBJ2-3; CDR3 DNA: TGTGCCAGCAGTACCCGAAGGGGGGATACGCAGTATTTT; CDR3 protein: CASSTRRGDTQYF
D gene: -; V gene: TRBV3-1/TRBV3-2; J gene: TRBJ2-1; CDR3 DNA: TGTGCCAGCTCCCCGGGGCAGTTCTTC; CDR3 protein: CASSPGQFF
D gene: TRBD1; V gene: TRBV14; J gene: TRBJ2-3; CDR3 DNA: TGTGCCAGCAGCCCTCTGACAGGGGGCACAGATACGCAGTATTTT; CDR3 protein: CASSPLTGGTDTQYF
D gene: -; V gene: TRBV7-9; J gene: TRBJ2-5; CDR3 DNA: TGTGCCAGCAGTGGGGGCTCTTGGATAGAGACCCAGTACTTC; CDR3 protein: CASSGGSWIETQYF
D gene: TRBD1; V gene: TRBV10-3; J gene: TRBJ1-3; CDR3 DNA: TGTGCCATCAGTGAGTCCGGCCGGACAGGTAACACCATATATTTT; CDR3 protein: CAISESGRTGNTIYF
D gene: TRBD1; V gene: TRBV6-1; J gene: TRBJ1-5; CDR3 DNA: TGTGCCATCCGGGACAGCTCTTATAGCAATCAGCCCCAGCATTTT; CDR3 protein: CAIRDSSYSNQPQHF
D gene: -; V gene: TRBV28; J gene: TRBJ1-2; CDR3 DNA: TGTGCCAGCAGTTTGGGTGGGGCGTTGGGCTATGGCTACACCTTC; CDR3 protein: CASSLGGALGYGYTF
D gene: TRBD1; V gene: TRBV7-9; J gene: TRBJ1-2; CDR3 DNA: TGTGCCAGCAGCTTCAGGGACAGGGGGCAGGTCTATGGCTACACCTTC; CDR3 protein: CASSFRDRGQVYGYTF